Listed below are T cell receptor beta chains from one sample, sequenced in a study of cytomegalovirus exposure and HLA in healthy donors. TCRdb's table, derived via immunoSEQ multiplex PCR, lists solely in-frame clones and lacks some. This sample carries some 190,000 clones, around 79% of them seen once, and the ten largest clones take around 1.6%. Sequenced: PBMCs. The receptors come from a woman between 50 and 59 years old in good health and CMV-seronegative. Both conserved end residues are part of each CDR3. The D gene is left open where the match is weak. Clone size is shown for a subset of rows, as once, few, many or a class of expanded clone.

j_gene: TRBJ1-1; abundance: NA; d_gene: TRBD1; v_gene: TRBV11-3; CDR3nt: TGTGCCAGCAGCCCAGGGACAGGGAGGCCGGGCACTGAAGCTTTCTTT; CDR3aa: CASSPGTGRPGTEAFF
j_gene: TRBJ2-1; abundance: few; d_gene: NA; v_gene: TRBV29-1; CDR3nt: TGCAGCGGAGGGACTTCCCGGTCCTACAATGAGCAGTTCTTC; CDR3aa: CSGGTSRSYNEQFF
j_gene: TRBJ2-7; abundance: NA; d_gene: NA; v_gene: TRBV6-5; CDR3nt: TGTGCCAGCAGTTACGTCAGGGCGGCCGAGCAGTACTTC; CDR3aa: CASSYVRAAEQYF
j_gene: TRBJ2-1; abundance: NA; d_gene: TRBD1; v_gene: TRBV6-5; CDR3nt: TGTGCCAGCAGTTACGCAGGACAGGCGGTGTACAATGAGCAGTTCTTC; CDR3aa: CASSYAGQAVYNEQFF
j_gene: TRBJ1-6; abundance: NA; d_gene: NA; v_gene: TRBV19; CDR3nt: TGTGCCACCCGTCCGGGCTCCTATAATTCACCCCTCCACTTT; CDR3aa: CATRPGSYNSPLHF
j_gene: TRBJ1-2; abundance: NA; d_gene: NA; v_gene: TRBV5-4; CDR3nt: TGTGCCAGCAGCCAAACAGGGCTCTATGGCTACACCTTC; CDR3aa: CASSQTGLYGYTF
j_gene: TRBJ1-1; abundance: NA; d_gene: NA; v_gene: TRBV7-2; CDR3nt: TGTGCCAGCAGCTCATCGGCCAGGGGAACGTCTGAAGCTTTCTTT; CDR3aa: CASSSSARGTSEAFF
j_gene: TRBJ2-7; abundance: NA; d_gene: NA; v_gene: TRBV28; CDR3nt: TGTGCCAGCAACGGAAGATCGGACACCTCCTACGAGCAGTACTTC; CDR3aa: CASNGRSDTSYEQYF
j_gene: TRBJ1-2; abundance: NA; d_gene: NA; v_gene: TRBV2; CDR3nt: TGTGCCGGAACAGGGCCATATGGCTACACCTTC; CDR3aa: CAGTGPYGYTF
j_gene: TRBJ1-1; abundance: few; d_gene: NA; v_gene: TRBV7-2; CDR3nt: TGTGCCAGCACCGTTGGGGACATTCGGCACACTGAAGCTTTCTTT; CDR3aa: CASTVGDIRHTEAFF
j_gene: TRBJ2-7; abundance: NA; d_gene: TRBD2; v_gene: TRBV11-1; CDR3nt: TGTGCCAGCACTACCACCGGGACTAGCGGCTTTTACGAGCAGTACTTC; CDR3aa: CASTTTGTSGFYEQYF
j_gene: TRBJ2-3; abundance: few; d_gene: TRBD2; v_gene: TRBV12-5; CDR3nt: TGTGCTAGTGCCCCTAGCGGGGGGCGGGGAGATACGCAGTATTTT; CDR3aa: CASAPSGGRGDTQYF
j_gene: TRBJ2-6; abundance: NA; d_gene: TRBD1; v_gene: TRBV7-9; CDR3nt: TGTTCCAGCAGCTCCTCGTCATTGACAGGGTCTGGGGCCAACGTCCTGACTTTC; CDR3aa: CSSSSSSLTGSGANVLTF
j_gene: TRBJ2-1; abundance: NA; d_gene: TRBD2; v_gene: TRBV7-2; CDR3nt: TGTGCCAGCACCCCGGGACTAGCAGGGACTGGGGTCAAAAATGAGCAGTTCTTC; CDR3aa: CASTPGLAGTGVKNEQFF
j_gene: TRBJ1-2; abundance: few; d_gene: NA; v_gene: TRBV20-1; CDR3nt: TGCAGTGCTAGGGGAGACTATGGCTACACCTTC; CDR3aa: CSARGDYGYTF
j_gene: TRBJ1-1; abundance: once; d_gene: TRBD1; v_gene: TRBV10-3; CDR3nt: TGTGCCATCAGTCGCGGACAGGGCATCGACGACACTGAAGCTTTCTTT; CDR3aa: CAISRGQGIDDTEAFF
j_gene: TRBJ2-7; abundance: NA; d_gene: NA; v_gene: TRBV6-1; CDR3nt: TGTGCCAGCGGATGGGGGCGGAGTGACTACGAGCAGTACTTC; CDR3aa: CASGWGRSDYEQYF
j_gene: TRBJ2-5; abundance: NA; d_gene: TRBD2; v_gene: TRBV7-2; CDR3nt: TGTGCCAGCAGCGGAGTAGGACTAGCGGGGGGGCTCGGGGAGACCCAGTACTTC; CDR3aa: CASSGVGLAGGLGETQYF
j_gene: TRBJ2-7; abundance: NA; d_gene: NA; v_gene: TRBV7-6; CDR3nt: TGTGCCAGCAGCTTAACCCTTGGCAGCGCCTACGAGCAGTACTTC; CDR3aa: CASSLTLGSAYEQYF
j_gene: TRBJ1-5; abundance: NA; d_gene: TRBD1; v_gene: TRBV5-6; CDR3nt: TGTGCCAGCAGCTCGGGACAGGGGAGGCAGCCCCAGCATTTT; CDR3aa: CASSSGQGRQPQHF
j_gene: TRBJ2-7; abundance: NA; d_gene: TRBD1; v_gene: TRBV5-4; CDR3nt: TGTGCCAGCAGCTCCCCCGGGACAGGGCTCCCCGAGCAGTACTTC; CDR3aa: CASSSPGTGLPEQYF
j_gene: TRBJ2-3; abundance: NA; d_gene: NA; v_gene: TRBV9; CDR3nt: TGTGCCAGCAGCGCCACCATAGGGGGGGGCCGGACAGATACGCAGTATTTT; CDR3aa: CASSATIGGGRTDTQYF
j_gene: TRBJ2-2; abundance: NA; d_gene: TRBD1; v_gene: TRBV6-6; CDR3nt: TGTGCCAGCAGCCTTACAGGGGGTAGCGGGGAGCTGTTTTTT; CDR3aa: CASSLTGGSGELFF
j_gene: TRBJ1-1; abundance: few; d_gene: NA; v_gene: TRBV27; CDR3nt: TGTGCCAGCAGTCCGCGCCGGACAGAGAACACTGAAGCTTTCTTT; CDR3aa: CASSPRRTENTEAFF
j_gene: TRBJ2-7; abundance: once; d_gene: TRBD1; v_gene: TRBV11-2; CDR3nt: TGTGCCAGCAGCCACTGGGGGACAGGGGGCACCTACGAGCAGTACTTC; CDR3aa: CASSHWGTGGTYEQYF
j_gene: TRBJ2-1; abundance: once; d_gene: TRBD2; v_gene: TRBV19; CDR3nt: TGTGCCAGTAGGGGGGGGGTTTTGTACAATGAGCAGTTCTTC; CDR3aa: CASRGGVLYNEQFF
j_gene: TRBJ2-2; abundance: once; d_gene: NA; v_gene: TRBV7-2; CDR3nt: TGTGCCAGCAGCTCAGTTAGCGCAGGAGACACCGGGGAGCTGTTTTTT; CDR3aa: CASSSVSAGDTGELFF
j_gene: TRBJ1-2; abundance: NA; d_gene: NA; v_gene: TRBV13; CDR3nt: TGTGCCAGCAGCCCCGCGGGGGGAGAGGTCTATGGCTACACCTTC; CDR3aa: CASSPAGGEVYGYTF
j_gene: TRBJ2-2; abundance: few; d_gene: NA; v_gene: TRBV6-4; CDR3nt: TGTGCCAGCAGTGCCCGAGGGGGTTCCGGGGAGCTGTTTTTT; CDR3aa: CASSARGGSGELFF
j_gene: TRBJ2-5; abundance: NA; d_gene: NA; v_gene: TRBV7-9; CDR3nt: TGTGCCAGCAGCTCGGGGAAGGAAAAAGAGACCCAGTACTTC; CDR3aa: CASSSGKEKETQYF
j_gene: TRBJ2-3; abundance: once; d_gene: NA; v_gene: TRBV5-1; CDR3nt: TGCGCCAGCAGACTCCTCGGGACTAGCACAGATACGCAGTATTTT; CDR3aa: CASRLLGTSTDTQYF
j_gene: TRBJ2-5; abundance: NA; d_gene: TRBD2; v_gene: TRBV4-3; CDR3nt: TGCGCCAGCAGCCAAGATCGGGCCCAAGCGGGGATACAAGAGACCCAGTACTTC; CDR3aa: CASSQDRAQAGIQETQYF
j_gene: TRBJ2-5; abundance: NA; d_gene: NA; v_gene: TRBV11-2; CDR3nt: TGTGCCAGCAGTCAGATGGGCGGGCAAGAGACCCAGTACTTC; CDR3aa: CASSQMGGQETQYF
j_gene: TRBJ2-1; abundance: NA; d_gene: NA; v_gene: TRBV14; CDR3nt: TGTGCCAGCAGCCAAGTCCGGGGGAATGAGCAGTTCTTC; CDR3aa: CASSQVRGNEQFF
j_gene: TRBJ1-3; abundance: NA; d_gene: NA; v_gene: TRBV4-1; CDR3nt: TGCGCCAGCAGCCAAGATTTGGGAGTCACCATATATTTT; CDR3aa: CASSQDLGVTIYF
j_gene: TRBJ2-2; abundance: NA; d_gene: NA; v_gene: TRBV28; CDR3nt: TGTGCCAGCAGTTTATTGACAGGAGCGAACACCGGGGAGCTGTTTTTT; CDR3aa: CASSLLTGANTGELFF
j_gene: TRBJ1-4; abundance: NA; d_gene: NA; v_gene: TRBV2; CDR3nt: TGTGCCAGCAGTGAAGTGGGCGCAACTAATGAAAAACTGTTTTTT; CDR3aa: CASSEVGATNEKLFF
j_gene: TRBJ1-1; abundance: NA; d_gene: NA; v_gene: TRBV7-9; CDR3nt: TGTGCCAGCAGGGTAGGAGGGAGCACTGAAGCTTTCTTT; CDR3aa: CASRVGGSTEAFF
j_gene: TRBJ1-6; abundance: NA; d_gene: NA; v_gene: TRBV4-1; CDR3nt: TGCGCCAGCAGCCAAGATTCCTATTATAATTCACCCCTCCACTTT; CDR3aa: CASSQDSYYNSPLHF
j_gene: TRBJ1-4; abundance: NA; d_gene: TRBD1; v_gene: TRBV18; CDR3nt: TGTGCCAGCTCACCGACAGGGGGCTCTGAAAAACTGTTTTTT; CDR3aa: CASSPTGGSEKLFF
j_gene: TRBJ2-1; abundance: NA; d_gene: TRBD2; v_gene: TRBV5-1; CDR3nt: TGCGCCAGCAGCTTGGTGAGCGGGAGTTCCTACAATGAGCAGTTCTTC; CDR3aa: CASSLVSGSSYNEQFF
j_gene: TRBJ2-7; abundance: NA; d_gene: TRBD2; v_gene: TRBV6-5; CDR3nt: TGTGCCAGCAGTTACTCGAAACTAGCGGGTTCCTACGAGCAGTACTTC; CDR3aa: CASSYSKLAGSYEQYF